A selection of T cell receptor beta chains follows, all from one sample in a study of cytomegalovirus exposure and HLA in healthy donors. Some clones are missing from TCRdb's copy, which holds only in-frame ones; the method was immunoSEQ multiplex PCR. The sample has approximately 90,000 clones, around four fifths seen once; the top ten hold just over 1.4%. The specimen was PBMCs. All receptors derive from a male donor in good health and CMV-seronegative. Both conserved end residues are part of each CDR3. The D gene is left open where the match is weak. Clone sizes are given selectively: once, few, many, or a class where the clone is expanded.

TRBV7-2	.	TRBJ1-4	15	.	TGTGCCAGCAGCGCGCAGGGCCCAACTAATGAAAAACTGTTTTTT	CASSAQGPTNEKLFF
TRBV10-1	.	TRBJ2-3	12	.	TGCGCCAGCAGCCGATCGGGAGATACGCAGTATTTT	CASSRSGDTQYF
TRBV2	.	TRBJ2-7	14	TRBD1	TGTGCCAGCACCATAGAGGACAGGGAACCCGAGCAGTACTTC	CASTIEDREPEQYF
TRBV7-2	.	TRBJ2-3	15	.	TGTGCCAGCAGCTTAGTCCAGGGGAGAAAAGATACGCAGTATTTT	CASSLVQGRKDTQYF
TRBV5-4	.	TRBJ1-2	13	.	TGTGCCAGCAGCTTTAGGGGCGCCTATGGCTACACCTTC	CASSFRGAYGYTF
TRBV7-2	.	TRBJ2-3	18	TRBD2	TGTGCCAGCAGCTTAGCGCGGGCTAGCGGGAGGCCTGGAGATACGCAGTATTTT	CASSLARASGRPGDTQYF
TRBV14	.	TRBJ2-1	15	TRBD2	TGTGCCAGCAGCCAATTAGCGGGAGTGGAGAATGAGCAGTTCTTC	CASSQLAGVENEQFF
TRBV9	.	TRBJ1-6	19	.	TGTGCCAGCAGCGTAGCCAGTCTAACCGGCGGGCCCGCAAATTCACCCCTCCACTTT	CASSVASLTGGPANSPLHF
TRBV5-6	.	TRBJ2-7	13	.	TGTGCCAGCAGCTTGGGGGGCTGGGGCGAGCAGTACTTC	CASSLGGWGEQYF
TRBV28	.	TRBJ1-1	13	TRBD1	TGTGCCAGCAGGTCTGGGACAGGGACTGAAGCTTTCTTC	CASRSGTGTEAFF
TRBV27	.	TRBJ2-2	15	TRBD1	TGTGCCAGCAGGACAGGGGGACTCTACACCGGGGAGCTGTTTTTT	CASRTGGLYTGELFF
TRBV4-3	few	TRBJ1-1	15	.	TGCGCCAGCAGCCTATTTACAGGGAAGAACACTGAAGCTTTCTTT	CASSLFTGKNTEAFF
TRBV10-3	.	TRBJ1-2	15	TRBD1	TGTGCCATCGGGACAGGGGAAATAGCGCTCTATGGCTACACCTTC	CAIGTGEIALYGYTF
TRBV9	.	TRBJ1-2	13	.	TGTGCCAGCAGCGTTCAGGGGTGGTATGGCTACACCTTC	CASSVQGWYGYTF
TRBV5-1	once	TRBJ2-2	15	.	TGCGCCAGCAGCTCCATCGACGGGGGCACCGGGGAGCTGTTTTTT	CASSSIDGGTGELFF
TRBV6-5	.	TRBJ1-6	16	TRBD1	TGTGCCAGCAGTTTCCAACTAACAGGGGGCTATTCACCCCTCCACTTT	CASSFQLTGGYSPLHF
TRBV28	.	TRBJ1-2	14	TRBD1	TGTGCCAGCAGTTTTCGACGTCAGGGGGATGGCTACACCTTC	CASSFRRQGDGYTF
TRBV6-1	.	TRBJ1-3	15	.	TGTGCCACAACGTCCCGACAGAGCTCTGGAAACACCATATATTTT	CATTSRQSSGNTIYF
TRBV28	.	TRBJ2-7	16	TRBD2	TGTGCCAGCGTCAGGGTAGCGGGAGTACGAATCAACGAGCAGTACTTC	CASVRVAGVRINEQYF
TRBV5-6	.	TRBJ2-5	16	TRBD1	TGTGCCAGCAGCTTGGTTTGGCAGGGGGTCGGAGAGACCCAGTACTTC	CASSLVWQGVGETQYF
TRBV2	.	TRBJ2-7	15	.	TGTGCCAGCAGTGAAGGGGGCGGGGCCAACTACGAGCAGTACTTC	CASSEGGGANYEQYF
TRBV7-9	few	TRBJ1-1	14	TRBD1	TGTGCCAGCAGCCCGGGGGACAGGAGGACTGAAGCTTTCTTT	CASSPGDRRTEAFF
TRBV7-2	.	TRBJ2-2	12	.	TGTGCCAGCAGCTCGGACACCGGGGAGCTGTTTTTT	CASSSDTGELFF
TRBV6-5	.	TRBJ1-2	13	TRBD1	TGTGCCAGCAGGGGGGACAGGGTGAACGGCTACACCTTC	CASRGDRVNGYTF
TRBV15	.	TRBJ2-3	16	TRBD1	TGTGCCACCAGCAGGTTAGGTGGACAGGCCACAGATACGCAGTATTTT	CATSRLGGQATDTQYF
TRBV27	once	TRBJ2-2	18	TRBD2	TGTGCCAGCAGTTTTGAAGCGGGGGGGCCAGGGAGCACCGGGGAGCTGTTTTTT	CASSFEAGGPGSTGELFF
TRBV9	.	TRBJ2-5	14	.	TGTGCCAGCAGCGTAGGACACTACCAAGAGACCCAGTACTTC	CASSVGHYQETQYF
TRBV2	.	TRBJ2-7	12	.	TGTGCCAGCAGTGAAGGCGGCTACGAGCAGTACTTC	CASSEGGYEQYF
TRBV5-1	.	TRBJ2-7	14	.	TGCGCCAGCAGCTTAACAGGAGATGACTACGAGCAGTACTTC	CASSLTGDDYEQYF
TRBV27	.	TRBJ1-2	15	.	TGTGCCAGCAGTCGTACCCTGACAGCTAACTATGGCTACACCTTC	CASSRTLTANYGYTF
TRBV14	.	TRBJ2-1	13	.	TGTGCCAGCAGCGCAGGCCGGCCCAATGAGCAGTTCTTC	CASSAGRPNEQFF
TRBV19	.	TRBJ2-7	12	.	TGTGCCAGTGCCTCGGACTTCAACGAGCAGTACTTC	CASASDFNEQYF
TRBV7-3	.	TRBJ2-7	18	.	TGTGCCAGCAGCTTATTTCCCATCAGTACTAAAGTCTCCTACGAGCAGTACTTC	CASSLFPISTKVSYEQYF
TRBV6-6	.	TRBJ1-1	15	TRBD1	TGTGCCAGCAGTTCTCCGGACAGGGTCGTCACTGAAGCTTTCTTT	CASSSPDRVVTEAFF
TRBV7-2	.	TRBJ1-2	13	.	TGTGCCAGCAGCTCGGCGGAACTCTATGGCTACACCTTC	CASSSAELYGYTF
TRBV28	.	TRBJ2-5	17	TRBD1	TGTGCCAGCAGGGAAGTGCAGGGGGCTGGTATGGGAGAGACCCAGTACTTC	CASREVQGAGMGETQYF
TRBV18	.	TRBJ2-7	16	TRBD2	TGTGCCAGCTCACCATATAAAAGGACTAGAGGGTACGAGCAGTACTTC	CASSPYKRTRGYEQYF
TRBV28	.	TRBJ2-1	22	TRBD1	TGTGCCAGCAGGACCTTAAAAACAGGGGTAGTAAACTGGAACAGCTCCTACAATGAGCAGTTCTTC	CASRTLKTGVVNWNSSYNEQFF
TRBV20-1	.	TRBJ1-2	11	.	TGCAGTGACGACTCCGGCTATGGCTACACCTTC	CSDDSGYGYTF
TRBV11-3	few	TRBJ2-2	15	.	TGTGCCAGCAGCTTAGGAGGAGGCCTCACCGGGGAGCTGTTTTTT	CASSLGGGLTGELFF